The rows below give T cell receptor beta chains drawn from one sample of a study of T cells in localized non-small cell lung cancer. Using immunoSEQ multiplex PCR, the repertoire was profiled, and TCRdb retains in-frame clones only, with some absent. The sample lists fewer than 90,000 clones; roughly 86% were seen once. The sample consisted of peripheral blood, taken before any cancer treatment. These receptors all stem from a man aged 40 to 69 with stage I lung adenocarcinoma. Both conserved end residues are part of each CDR3. The order of the fields is D gene, J gene, V gene, clone size, CDR3 DNA, CDR3 protein. D genes are given only for firm matches. For some rows the clone size is stated as once, few or many, or as a class when expanded; others skip it.

d_gene: NA
j_gene: TRBJ1-1
v_gene: TRBV18
abundance: NA
CDR3nt: TGTGCCAGCTCACCACCGGTTTTGGGGGTTAACACTGAAGCTTTCTTT
CDR3aa: CASSPPVLGVNTEAFF

d_gene: NA
j_gene: TRBJ1-5
v_gene: TRBV7-9
abundance: NA
CDR3nt: TGTGCCAGCAGCTTAGGGCAGCAGCCCCAGCATTTT
CDR3aa: CASSLGQQPQHF

d_gene: NA
j_gene: TRBJ2-4
v_gene: TRBV30
abundance: NA
CDR3nt: TGTGCCTGGAGTTGGGGGAAAAAAAACATTCAGTACTTC
CDR3aa: CAWSWGKKNIQYF

d_gene: NA
j_gene: TRBJ1-5
v_gene: TRBV7-9
abundance: few
CDR3nt: TGTGCCAGCGGGAGGGGTGGCAATCAGCCCCAGCATTTT
CDR3aa: CASGRGGNQPQHF

d_gene: TRBD1
j_gene: TRBJ2-7
v_gene: TRBV7-3
abundance: NA
CDR3nt: TGTGCCAGCAGCTTCAACCCCGGACAGGGGTACGAGCAGTACTTC
CDR3aa: CASSFNPGQGYEQYF

d_gene: TRBD1
j_gene: TRBJ2-7
v_gene: TRBV6-6
abundance: NA
CDR3nt: TGTGCCAGCAGTTACTCGTCAGGGGGTGAGGCCGAGCAGTACTTC
CDR3aa: CASSYSSGGEAEQYF

d_gene: NA
j_gene: TRBJ2-1
v_gene: TRBV7-9
abundance: once
CDR3nt: TGTGCCAGCAGCCCTTTTGAGCCCAATGAGCAGTTCTTC
CDR3aa: CASSPFEPNEQFF

d_gene: TRBD1
j_gene: TRBJ1-5
v_gene: TRBV28
abundance: NA
CDR3nt: TGTGCCAGCAGCCAGGGGGGTAGCAATCAGCCCCAGCATTTT
CDR3aa: CASSQGGSNQPQHF

d_gene: TRBD1
j_gene: TRBJ2-5
v_gene: TRBV12-5
abundance: NA
CDR3nt: TGTGCTAGTGGTTCCGGACAGGACCTAGAGACCCAGTACTTC
CDR3aa: CASGSGQDLETQYF

d_gene: NA
j_gene: TRBJ1-2
v_gene: TRBV11-2
abundance: NA
CDR3nt: TGTGCCAGCAGATCCGGGAGTGACTATGGCTACACCTTC
CDR3aa: CASRSGSDYGYTF

d_gene: NA
j_gene: TRBJ1-5
v_gene: TRBV18
abundance: NA
CDR3nt: TGTGCCAGCTCACCACAGGACGGCCTTAGCAATCAGCCCCAGCATTTT
CDR3aa: CASSPQDGLSNQPQHF

d_gene: NA
j_gene: TRBJ2-6
v_gene: TRBV10-3
abundance: NA
CDR3nt: TGTGCCAACTCGGGGGCTTCAGGGGCCAACGTCCTGACTTTC
CDR3aa: CANSGASGANVLTF

d_gene: NA
j_gene: TRBJ2-1
v_gene: TRBV30
abundance: NA
CDR3nt: TGTGCCTGGAGTGGGCTGGTCAATGAGCAGTTCTTC
CDR3aa: CAWSGLVNEQFF

d_gene: NA
j_gene: TRBJ2-3
v_gene: TRBV7-9
abundance: once
CDR3nt: TGTGCCAGCAGCAAGACAGGGCGGGAGTATACGCAGTATTTT
CDR3aa: CASSKTGREYTQYF

d_gene: NA
j_gene: TRBJ1-5
v_gene: TRBV27
abundance: NA
CDR3nt: TGTGCCAGCAGTTTGCTATCGGGGCTGACTCAGACTCAGCATTTT
CDR3aa: CASSLLSGLTQTQHF

d_gene: TRBD1
j_gene: TRBJ1-2
v_gene: TRBV6-4
abundance: once
CDR3nt: TGTGCCAGCAGCAAATCGGGACAGGGCGGGGACTATGGCTACACCTTC
CDR3aa: CASSKSGQGGDYGYTF

d_gene: NA
j_gene: TRBJ2-1
v_gene: TRBV6-5
abundance: NA
CDR3nt: TGTGCCAGCAAGGGACACGCATACAATGAGCAGTTCTTC
CDR3aa: CASKGHAYNEQFF

d_gene: NA
j_gene: TRBJ1-5
v_gene: TRBV27
abundance: NA
CDR3nt: TGTGCCAGCAGTGGACTCAATAGCAATCAGCCCCAGCATTTT
CDR3aa: CASSGLNSNQPQHF

d_gene: NA
j_gene: TRBJ1-1
v_gene: TRBV18
abundance: NA
CDR3nt: TGTGCCAGCTCACCACAGGGAGTTATGAACACTGAAGCTTTCTTT
CDR3aa: CASSPQGVMNTEAFF

d_gene: NA
j_gene: TRBJ2-3
v_gene: TRBV27
abundance: once
CDR3nt: TGTGCCAGCGGACAGATCTTTACTAGCACAGATACGCAGTATTTT
CDR3aa: CASGQIFTSTDTQYF

d_gene: NA
j_gene: TRBJ2-1
v_gene: TRBV5-4
abundance: NA
CDR3nt: TGTGCCAGCAGCTTGGGGGGCGGGGGCTACTACAATGAGCAGTTCTTC
CDR3aa: CASSLGGGGYYNEQFF

d_gene: NA
j_gene: TRBJ1-4
v_gene: TRBV27
abundance: NA
CDR3nt: TGTGCCAGCAGTTTATCGAATAGGGCTCTTAATGAAAAACTGTTTTTT
CDR3aa: CASSLSNRALNEKLFF

d_gene: TRBD2
j_gene: TRBJ2-2
v_gene: TRBV5-1
abundance: NA
CDR3nt: TGCGCCAGCAGCTCTGGGACTAGCGGGGCCGGGGAGCTGTTTTTT
CDR3aa: CASSSGTSGAGELFF

d_gene: NA
j_gene: TRBJ2-5
v_gene: TRBV6-5
abundance: NA
CDR3nt: TGTGCCAGCAGTTACTTCCGCTCCGGCCAGGAGACCCAGTACTTC
CDR3aa: CASSYFRSGQETQYF

d_gene: NA
j_gene: TRBJ1-4
v_gene: TRBV5-1
abundance: NA
CDR3nt: TGCGCCAGCAGCGAATACAGGGATGGGGTATCTGAAAAACTGTTTTTT
CDR3aa: CASSEYRDGVSEKLFF

d_gene: NA
j_gene: TRBJ1-1
v_gene: TRBV7-6
abundance: NA
CDR3nt: TGTGCCAGCAGCTTTTATAGGCAGGGCACTGAAGCTTTCTTT
CDR3aa: CASSFYRQGTEAFF

d_gene: TRBD2
j_gene: TRBJ2-7
v_gene: TRBV9
abundance: NA
CDR3nt: TGTGCCAGCAGCGTGCGCAGACTAGCCACCTACGAGCAGTACTTC
CDR3aa: CASSVRRLATYEQYF

d_gene: NA
j_gene: TRBJ2-5
v_gene: TRBV7-2
abundance: once
CDR3nt: TGTGCCAGCGGGCCGTCTACGAAAGAGACCCAGTACTTC
CDR3aa: CASGPSTKETQYF

d_gene: TRBD1
j_gene: TRBJ1-4
v_gene: TRBV6-5
abundance: NA
CDR3nt: TGTGCCAGCAGCTTTGGGACAGGACAAAATGAAAAACTGTTTTTT
CDR3aa: CASSFGTGQNEKLFF

d_gene: NA
j_gene: TRBJ1-5
v_gene: TRBV29-1
abundance: NA
CDR3nt: TGCAGCGTCGCGGAGGCTGGACTCAATCAGCCCCAGCATTTT
CDR3aa: CSVAEAGLNQPQHF

d_gene: NA
j_gene: TRBJ2-3
v_gene: TRBV30
abundance: NA
CDR3nt: TGTGCCTGGAGTCCCCCCTGGCGGGGGCCTACAGATACGCAGTATTTT
CDR3aa: CAWSPPWRGPTDTQYF

d_gene: TRBD2
j_gene: TRBJ2-1
v_gene: TRBV9
abundance: NA
CDR3nt: TGTGCCAGCAGCCCCCGTAGGGAGGGGATCTACAATGAGCAGTTCTTC
CDR3aa: CASSPRREGIYNEQFF

d_gene: TRBD2
j_gene: TRBJ2-7
v_gene: TRBV6-5
abundance: NA
CDR3nt: TGTGCCAGCAGCTTTATAGCGGGGTCCTACGAGCAGTACTTC
CDR3aa: CASSFIAGSYEQYF

d_gene: TRBD1
j_gene: TRBJ2-7
v_gene: TRBV5-1
abundance: NA
CDR3nt: TGCGCCAGCAGCCCGGGACAGGGCCACGAGCAGTACTTC
CDR3aa: CASSPGQGHEQYF

d_gene: NA
j_gene: TRBJ2-7
v_gene: TRBV6-6
abundance: NA
CDR3nt: TGTGCCACCGGGACACCGGAGTACGAGCAGTACTTC
CDR3aa: CATGTPEYEQYF

d_gene: NA
j_gene: TRBJ2-2
v_gene: TRBV19
abundance: NA
CDR3nt: TGTGCCAGTAGTCGTGCCGGACCAAACACCGGGGAGCTGTTTTTT
CDR3aa: CASSRAGPNTGELFF

d_gene: NA
j_gene: TRBJ1-2
v_gene: TRBV11-2
abundance: medium-sized
CDR3nt: TGTGCCAGCACCCTCCAGGAAAGCCCAGGGCGGTCTGGCTACACCTTC
CDR3aa: CASTLQESPGRSGYTF

d_gene: NA
j_gene: TRBJ1-5
v_gene: TRBV15
abundance: NA
CDR3nt: TGTGCCACCAGCCCCCCTTTACAGCCCCAGCATTTT
CDR3aa: CATSPPLQPQHF

d_gene: TRBD1
j_gene: TRBJ1-3
v_gene: TRBV10-3
abundance: once
CDR3nt: TGTGCCATCAGTGACCCGACCCGACAGGGTAAGGCCTCTGGAAACACCATATATTTT
CDR3aa: CAISDPTRQGKASGNTIYF

d_gene: TRBD1
j_gene: TRBJ2-1
v_gene: TRBV7-9
abundance: NA
CDR3nt: TGTGCCAGCAGTCGGGACAGCAACAATGAGCAGTTCTTC
CDR3aa: CASSRDSNNEQFF